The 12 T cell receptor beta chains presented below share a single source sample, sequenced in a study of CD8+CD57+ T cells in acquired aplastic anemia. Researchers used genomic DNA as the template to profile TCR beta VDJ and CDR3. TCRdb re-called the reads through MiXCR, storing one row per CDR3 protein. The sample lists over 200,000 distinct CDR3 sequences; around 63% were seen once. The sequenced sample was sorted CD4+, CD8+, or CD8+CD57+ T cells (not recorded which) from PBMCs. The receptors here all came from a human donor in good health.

CDR3 loop: CASSSQGTAFF. The CDR3 DNA is TGCGCCAGCAGCTCTCAGGGTACCGCTTTCTTT. This chain joins TRBV5-1 and TRBJ1-1, with D tentatively TRBD1 (5 bases). V lost 3 bases to trimming and J lost 11 bases, with 11 bases between them. Germline-derived CDR1 and CDR2 are SGHRS and YFSETQ. This CDR3 is built from 11 residues.

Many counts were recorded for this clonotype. CDR3 sequence (DNA): TGTGCCACCACGACTAGTTTTGAGCAGTTCTTC. Amino acids: CATTTSFEQFF. The chain has TRBV6-6 and TRBJ2-1; tentatively, D is TRBD2 (6 bases). V shed 10 bases and J shed 9 bases, with 13 bases lying between them. Germline CDR1 reads MNHNY; CDR2 reads SVGAGI (reference sequence). The CDR3 length is 11 residues.

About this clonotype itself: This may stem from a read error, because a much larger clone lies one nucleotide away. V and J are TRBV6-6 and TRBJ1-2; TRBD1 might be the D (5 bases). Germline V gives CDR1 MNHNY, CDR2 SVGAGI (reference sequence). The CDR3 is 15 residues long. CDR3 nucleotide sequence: TGTGCCAGCAGTTACGATATGACAGATAACTATAGCTACACCTTC. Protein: CASSYDMTDNYSYTF.

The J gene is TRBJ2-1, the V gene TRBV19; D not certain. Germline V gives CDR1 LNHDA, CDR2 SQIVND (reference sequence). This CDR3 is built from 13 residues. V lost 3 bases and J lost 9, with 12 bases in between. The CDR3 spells CASSIPTASEQFF. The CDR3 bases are TGTGCCAGTAGTATCCCCACGGCGAGTGAGCAGTTCTTC.

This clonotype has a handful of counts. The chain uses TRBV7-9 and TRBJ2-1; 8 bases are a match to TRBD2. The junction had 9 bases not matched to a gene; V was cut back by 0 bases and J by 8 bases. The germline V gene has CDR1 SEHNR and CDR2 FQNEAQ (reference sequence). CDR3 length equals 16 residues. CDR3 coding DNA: TGTGCCAGCAGCTTAGCGCAAACGGGGGGGCCGGATGAGCAGTTCTTC. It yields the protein CASSLAQTGGPDEQFF.

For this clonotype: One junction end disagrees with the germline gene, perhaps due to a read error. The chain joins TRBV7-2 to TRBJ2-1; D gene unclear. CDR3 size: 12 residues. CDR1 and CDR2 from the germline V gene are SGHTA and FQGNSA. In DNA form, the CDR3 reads TGTGCCAGCAGTTTAGTAGGGCCTGAGCAGTTCTTC. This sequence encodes CASSLVGPEQFF. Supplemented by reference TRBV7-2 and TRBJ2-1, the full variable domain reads GAGVSQSPSNKVTEKGKDVELRCDPISGHTALYWYRQSLGQGLEFLIYFQGNSAPDKSGLPSDRFSAERTGGSVSTLTIQRTQQEDSAVYLCASSLVGPEQFFGPGTRLTVL.

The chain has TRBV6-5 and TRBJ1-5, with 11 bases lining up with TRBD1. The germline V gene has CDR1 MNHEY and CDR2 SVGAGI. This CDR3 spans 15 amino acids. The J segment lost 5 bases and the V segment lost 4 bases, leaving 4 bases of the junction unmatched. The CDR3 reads CASSWTGGADQPQHF. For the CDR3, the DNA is TGTGCCAGCAGTTGGACAGGGGGCGCTGATCAGCCCCAGCATTTT.

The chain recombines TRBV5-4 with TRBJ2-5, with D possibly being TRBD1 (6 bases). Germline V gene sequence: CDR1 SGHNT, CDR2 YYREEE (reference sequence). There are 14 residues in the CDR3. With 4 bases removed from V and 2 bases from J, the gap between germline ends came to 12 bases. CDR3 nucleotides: TGTGCCAGCAGCCGCCCGGACAGTCAAGAGACCCAGTACTTC. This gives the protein CASSRPDSQETQYF. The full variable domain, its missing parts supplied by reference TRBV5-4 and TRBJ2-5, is ETGVTQSPTHLIKTRGQQVTLRCSSQSGHNTVSWYQQALGQGPQFIFQYYREEENGRGNFPPRFSGLQFPNYSSELNVNALELDDSALYLCASSRPDSQETQYFGPGTRLLVL.

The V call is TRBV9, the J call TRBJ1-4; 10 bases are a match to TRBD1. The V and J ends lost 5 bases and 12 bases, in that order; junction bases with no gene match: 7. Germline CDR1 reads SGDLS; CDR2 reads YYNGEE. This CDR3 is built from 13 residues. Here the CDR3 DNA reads TGTGCCAGCAGGCCGGGACAGGGGATAGAACTGTTTTTT. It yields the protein CASRPGQGIELFF.

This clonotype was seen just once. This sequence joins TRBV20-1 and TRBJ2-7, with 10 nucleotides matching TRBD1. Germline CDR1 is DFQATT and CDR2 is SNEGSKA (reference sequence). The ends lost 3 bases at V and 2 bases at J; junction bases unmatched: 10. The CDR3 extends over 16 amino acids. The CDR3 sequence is CSARVVRTGGTYEQYF. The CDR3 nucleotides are TGCAGTGCTAGGGTCGTCCGGACAGGGGGTACCTACGAGCAGTACTTC.

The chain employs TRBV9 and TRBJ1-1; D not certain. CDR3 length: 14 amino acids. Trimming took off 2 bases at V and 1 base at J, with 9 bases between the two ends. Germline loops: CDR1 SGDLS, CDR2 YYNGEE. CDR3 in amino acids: CASSVAPPNTEAFF. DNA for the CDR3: TGTGCCAGCAGCGTGGCCCCGCCGAACACTGAAGCTTTCTTT.

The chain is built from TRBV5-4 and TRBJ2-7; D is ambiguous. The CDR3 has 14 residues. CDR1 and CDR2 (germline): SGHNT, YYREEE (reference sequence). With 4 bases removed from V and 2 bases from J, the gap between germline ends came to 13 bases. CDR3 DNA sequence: TGTGCCAGCAGCCGCCAGAGCGTCCCCTACGAGCAGTACTTC. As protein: CASSRQSVPYEQYF.